A selection of T cell receptor beta chains follows, all from one sample in a study of PD-L1 blockade in urothelial cancer. Assay: immunoSEQ multiplex PCR; the TCRdb copy retains only in-frame clones and omits some. The sample has approximately 48,000 clones; 86% are singletons. The sequences come from PBMCs, collected around atezolizumab (anti-PD-L1) treatment. These receptor sequences come from a man in his sixties with urothelial cancer. CDR3s include the opening cysteine and the closing phenylalanine or tryptophan. A D gene is named only where the DNA matches it firmly. Rows may omit the clone size; those that give it use once, few, many or a size class.

v_call,clone_size,d_call,j_call,cdr3_nt,cdr3_aa
TRBV7-6,.,.,TRBJ2-7,TGTGCCAGCAGCGGTACGGGTAGCGCTACCTACGAGCAGTACTTC,CASSGTGSATYEQYF
TRBV2,.,.,TRBJ2-2,TGTGCCAGCAGTGCCGTCGACAGTAACACCGGGGAGCTGTTTTTT,CASSAVDSNTGELFF
TRBV11-2,.,TRBD2,TRBJ2-1,TGTGCCAGCAGCTTAGTGGTGGGGGGCGGGAGGCCCTACAATGAGCAGTTCTTC,CASSLVVGGGRPYNEQFF
TRBV6-6,.,.,TRBJ2-7,TGTGCCAGCAGTTTCCCGGGGCCCAGCGGGCCCCTCGAGCAGTACTTC,CASSFPGPSGPLEQYF
TRBV29-1,.,.,TRBJ1-1,TGCGGCGTTCCCCCCCTTCTGGCAATAGAGGTCCGGCGATGGGCTTTCTTT,CGVPPLLAIEVRRWAFF
TRBV14,few,.,TRBJ2-2,TGTGCCAGCAGCTTGCGGCCCGGGGTTACCACCGGGGAGCTGTTTTTT,CASSLRPGVTTGELFF
TRBV4-2,once,TRBD1,TRBJ1-3,TGTGCCAGCAGCCAACCGGGACAGGGAGGGAACACCATATATTTT,CASSQPGQGGNTIYF
TRBV5-1,.,TRBD2,TRBJ2-4,TGCGCCAGCAGTTCCCGTTTTGGTGGGAGGGCCCGAAACATTCAGTACTTC,CASSSRFGGRARNIQYF
TRBV29-1,.,TRBD1,TRBJ2-5,TGCAGCGTCAGGACAGGGGGCGCTGAGACCCAGTACTTC,CSVRTGGAETQYF
TRBV9,.,TRBD1,TRBJ2-1,TGTGCCAGCAGCGGATACAGGGGGCTGAACAATGAGCAGTTCTTC,CASSGYRGLNNEQFF
TRBV9,.,.,TRBJ1-1,TGTGCCAGCAGCGTAACAGTGAACACTGAAGCTTTCTTT,CASSVTVNTEAFF
TRBV18,few,TRBD1,TRBJ1-6,TGTGCCAGCTCACCCGGGACAGGGGCCGGGGGGTCACCCCTCCACTTT,CASSPGTGAGGSPLHF
TRBV30,.,.,TRBJ2-1,TGTGCCTGGAAAGTCGGGGGAGAGCAGTTCTTC,CAWKVGGEQFF
TRBV6-5,.,TRBD1,TRBJ2-7,TGTGCCAGCCGACCCGGAGGGACAGGATCCTACGAGCAGTACTTC,CASRPGGTGSYEQYF
TRBV19,few,.,TRBJ1-1,TGTGCCAGTAGTCACACTACAGGGTGGGGGAACACTGAAGCTTTCTTT,CASSHTTGWGNTEAFF
TRBV19,.,.,TRBJ2-7,TGTGCCAGTAGGCTGACAGTCGGCTACGAGCAGTACTTC,CASRLTVGYEQYF
TRBV9,.,TRBD2,TRBJ2-5,TGTGCCAGCAGCAAGGGGACTAGCAGGGAGACCCAGTACTTC,CASSKGTSRETQYF
TRBV5-1,.,TRBD2,TRBJ2-3,TGCGCCAGCAGTCGAGCAGCGGGAGATTCGGATACGCAGTATTTT,CASSRAAGDSDTQYF
TRBV13,.,TRBD1,TRBJ2-7,TGTGCCAGCAGCTTAGCAGGGGGCTGGCCCTACGAGCAGTACTTC,CASSLAGGWPYEQYF
TRBV7-9,.,.,TRBJ2-3,TGTGCCACATCCCTCGGACTCAGCACAGATACGCAGTATTTT,CATSLGLSTDTQYF
TRBV6-5,.,.,TRBJ2-7,TGTGCCAGCAGGCCCCCCGGGAACTCCTACGAGCAGTACTTC,CASRPPGNSYEQYF
TRBV19,once,TRBD1,TRBJ2-7,TGTGCCAGTAGCATAGGGACAGGGGGCGAGTACGAGCAGTACTTC,CASSIGTGGEYEQYF
TRBV28,.,.,TRBJ2-5,TGTGCCAGCAGTTTTCTGCGGGGTTTCGAGACCCAGTACTTC,CASSFLRGFETQYF
TRBV5-1,.,TRBD2,TRBJ2-5,TGCGCCAGCAGCGCGGGACTAGCGGGAGTTGAGACCCAGTACTTC,CASSAGLAGVETQYF
TRBV21-1,.,.,TRBJ2-7,TGTGCCAGCAGCGTCATCTCAGGGGACAGGTGCTACGAGCAGTACTTC,CASSVISGDRCYEQYF
TRBV5-1,.,TRBD1,TRBJ2-1,TGCGCCAGCAGCTTCAGGACAGGGACCAATGAGCAGTTCTTC,CASSFRTGTNEQFF
TRBV27,.,TRBD2,TRBJ2-1,TGTGCCAGCAGTTTAGGAGGGACTAGAATGTATGAGCAGTTCTTC,CASSLGGTRMYEQFF
TRBV15,.,.,TRBJ2-5,TGTGCCACCAGCAGAGCAGGGAAAGAGACCCAGTACTTC,CATSRAGKETQYF
TRBV4-1,.,TRBD1,TRBJ1-5,TGCGCCAGCAGCCTGGCCGGGACAGGGGTTAGCAATCAGCCCCAGCATTTT,CASSLAGTGVSNQPQHF
TRBV18,.,TRBD1,TRBJ2-7,TGTGCCAGCTCACCACCAGGGAGGGGGACAGGGAAGGACGAGCAGTACTTC,CASSPPGRGTGKDEQYF
TRBV7-9,.,TRBD1,TRBJ1-3,TGTGCCAGCAGCTCACACGGGACAGGGCGGTCTGGAAACACCATATATTTT,CASSSHGTGRSGNTIYF
TRBV19,.,TRBD2,TRBJ2-7,TGTGCCAGTAGTACGGGGGGTTACGAGCAGTACTTC,CASSTGGYEQYF
TRBV7-2,.,.,TRBJ2-1,TGTGCCAGCAGCCCCTACAGGACCCGTCGTGAGCAGTTCTTC,CASSPYRTRREQFF
TRBV29-1,.,TRBD1,TRBJ1-2,TGCAGCGTTAGGACAGGCGGTAACTATGGCTACACCTTC,CSVRTGGNYGYTF
TRBV5-1,.,TRBD2,TRBJ2-3,TGCGCCAGCAGCACACCGGGACTAGCGGGGGGCCCTAGCACAGATACGCAGTATTTT,CASSTPGLAGGPSTDTQYF